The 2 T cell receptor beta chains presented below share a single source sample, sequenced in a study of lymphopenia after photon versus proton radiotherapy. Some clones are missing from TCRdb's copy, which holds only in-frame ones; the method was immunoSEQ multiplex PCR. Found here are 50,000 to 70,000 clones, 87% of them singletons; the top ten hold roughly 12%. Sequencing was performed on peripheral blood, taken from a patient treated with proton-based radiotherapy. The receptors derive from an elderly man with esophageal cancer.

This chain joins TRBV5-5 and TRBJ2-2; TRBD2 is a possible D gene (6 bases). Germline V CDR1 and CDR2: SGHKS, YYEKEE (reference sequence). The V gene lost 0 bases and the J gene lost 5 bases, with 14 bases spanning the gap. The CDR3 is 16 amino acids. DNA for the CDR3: TGTGCCAGCAGCTTGGAGTCGCAGGGAGGAACCGGGGAGCTGTTTTTT. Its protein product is CASSLESQGGTGELFF.

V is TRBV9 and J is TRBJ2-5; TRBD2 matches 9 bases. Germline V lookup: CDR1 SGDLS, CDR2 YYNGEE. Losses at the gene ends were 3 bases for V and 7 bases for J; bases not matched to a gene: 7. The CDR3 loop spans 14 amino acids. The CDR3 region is CASSAAGGAGTQYF. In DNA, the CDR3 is TGTGCCAGCAGCGCGGCGGGGGGGGCGGGGACCCAGTACTTC. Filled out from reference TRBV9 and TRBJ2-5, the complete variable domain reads DSGVTQTPKHLITATGQRVTLRCSPRSGDLSVYWYQQSLDQGLQFLIQYYNGEERAKGNILERFSAQQFPDLHSELNLSSLELGDSALYFCASSAAGGAGTQYFGPGTRLLVL.